These T cell receptor beta chains were read from a single sample in a study of T-cell reconstitution after alpha-beta-depleted transplantation in children. TCRdb independently ran MiXCR on the PCR reads; one entry per CDR3 protein. Of about 78,000 distinct CDR3 sequences listed, 11% to 15% were seen once; the top ten hold less than 35%. Source: PBMCs, mostly from graft donor cells, taken 180 days after TCRalphabeta/CD19-depleted stem cell transplant. Source of these receptors: a male patient aged 2-15 years who had a stem cell transplant for acute lymphoblastic leukemia, so the T cells may come from the graft donor. Both conserved end residues are part of each CDR3. The D gene is left open where the match is weak. For some rows the clone size is stated as once, few or many, or as a class when expanded; others skip it.

J gene | D gene | clone size | V gene | CDR3 DNA | CDR3 protein
TRBJ1-5 | - | few | TRBV5-6 | TGTGCCAGCAGCTTGGCCGGGGGTAGCAATCAGCCCCAGCATTTT | CASSLAGGSNQPQHF
TRBJ2-7 | TRBD2 | few | TRBV19 | TGTGCCAGTCGGGAGGGGCTCAACGAGCAGTACTTC | CASREGLNEQYF
TRBJ1-2 | - | - | TRBV5-5 | TGTGCCAGCAGCTTGGGACAGGCAACGAACTATGGCTACACCTTC | CASSLGQATNYGYTF
TRBJ2-5 | - | many | TRBV7-2 | TGTGCCAGCAGCTATTCGGTTCAAGAGACCCAGTACTTC | CASSYSVQETQYF
TRBJ1-1 | - | - | TRBV5-1 | TGCGCCAGCAGCTTGGGTCCGCACCGCGAAGCTTTCTTT | CASSLGPHREAFF
TRBJ2-7 | TRBD1 | - | TRBV27 | TGTGCCAGCAGTCCAAGGGGGCTCGCCTACGAGCAGTACTTC | CASSPRGLAYEQYF
TRBJ2-1 | - | few | TRBV7-6 | TGTGCCAGCAGCAAATCCCGTGGGGCCTCCGGGTACAATGAGCAGTTCTTC | CASSKSRGASGYNEQFF
TRBJ1-1 | TRBD1 | - | TRBV7-2 | TGTGCCACCAAACAGGGGGCGCGTACTGAAGCTTTCTTT | CATKQGARTEAFF
TRBJ2-1 | - | - | TRBV25-1 | TGTGCCAGCAGTGACCCTGCCACCGGGACCTACAATGAGCAGTTCTTC | CASSDPATGTYNEQFF
TRBJ1-5 | - | few | TRBV20-1 | TGCAGTGCTTCTTACCGAGGACAGTTCAATCAGCCCCAGCATTTT | CSASYRGQFNQPQHF
TRBJ2-5 | - | medium-sized | TRBV20-1 | TGCAGTGCTAGAGTTCCAGGGAAAGAGACCCAGTACTTC | CSARVPGKETQYF
TRBJ2-7 | - | few | TRBV20-1 | TGCAGTGCTAGACCCGGGACTGGGAGGCACGAGCAGTACTTC | CSARPGTGRHEQYF